Listed here are 25 T cell receptor beta chains from one sample, sequenced in a study of T cell responses to AZD1222 COVID-19 vaccine. Generated by immunoSEQ multiplex PCR, the TCRdb table keeps only in-frame clones and is missing some. The sample lists tens of thousands of clones, just over 90% seen once, with 3.3% in the top ten. Sequences were derived from peripheral blood, sampled 28 days after the second AZD1222 dose. The receptor set was obtained from an adult who received the AZD1222 COVID-19 vaccine.

V gene TRBV19 combines with J gene TRBJ1-3; D perhaps matches TRBD1 (5 bases). V was pared by 3 bases and J by 0 bases, with 9 bases between. From germline, CDR1 is LNHDA and CDR2 SQIVND (reference sequence). The CDR3 length is 15 residues. CDR3 in DNA: TGTGCCAGTAGTATGGCCGGGGCCTCTGGAAACACCATATATTTT. It translates to CASSMAGASGNTIYF.

This chain connects TRBV5-1 to TRBJ2-2; TRBD1 matches 7 bases. This CDR3 has 14 amino acids. Per germline, CDR1 SGHRS and CDR2 YFSETQ. The V gene end was trimmed by 4 bases and the J gene end by 5 bases; junction bases not matched to a gene: 5. CDR3 protein: CASSPTTGTGELFF. The CDR3 DNA sequence: TGCGCCAGCAGCCCCACGACAGGGACCGGGGAGCTGTTTTTT.

DNA of the CDR3: TGTGCCAGCAGCCTCGGACAGGGTGAGCTCTACGAGCAGTACTTC. As protein: CASSLGQGELYEQYF. The chain links TRBV7-8 to TRBJ2-7, with TRBD1 matching over 8 bases. This CDR3 has 15 amino acids. V trimming: 5 bases; J trimming: 3 bases; junction bases outside the gene matches: 9. Looked up from germline, CDR1 is SGHVS and CDR2 is FQNEAQ.

The J gene is TRBJ1-2, the V gene TRBV13; D not resolved. The CDR3 has 15 amino acids. Germline CDR1 is PRHDT and CDR2 is FYEKMQ (reference sequence). The V end was cut by 0 bases, the J end by 3 bases, with 11 bases between. CDR3: CASSLGAGRDYGYTF. For the CDR3, the DNA is TGTGCCAGCAGCTTAGGTGCGGGCCGTGACTATGGCTACACCTTC.

The V call is TRBV3-1 (or the pseudogene TRBV3-2), the J call TRBJ1-2, with 7 bases fitting TRBD1. CDR3 length: 14 amino acids. CDR1 is LGHDT and CDR2 is YNNKEL in the germline V gene (reference sequence). V lost 1 base, J lost 8 bases, and 7 bases stayed unmatched. CDR3 loop: CASSQVVRGDGYTF. For the CDR3, the DNA is TGTGCCAGCAGCCAAGTAGTCAGGGGGGACGGCTACACCTTC.

J is TRBJ2-1 and V is TRBV11-3, with 10 positions matching TRBD2. Germline-derived CDR1 and CDR2 are SGHNT and YENEEA. The ends lost 5 bases at V and 4 bases at J; junction bases unmatched: 5. The CDR3 covers 15 residues. This chain's CDR3 is CASSVSGGLYNEQFF. CDR3 in DNA: TGTGCCAGCAGCGTTAGCGGGGGGCTTTACAATGAGCAGTTCTTC. Supplemented by reference TRBV11-3 and TRBJ2-1, the full variable domain reads EAGVVQSPRYKIIEKKQPVAFWCNPISGHNTLYWYLQNLGQGPELLIRYENEEAVDDSQLPKDRFSAERLKGVDSTLKIQPAELGDSAVYLCASSVSGGLYNEQFFGPGTRLTVL.

This chain uses TRBV7-8 with TRBJ1-1, with a weak D call TRBD1 (6 bases). The V end lost 6 bases, the J end lost 1 base, and 15 bases lay between the germline ends. This CDR3 region has 15 residues. Germline-derived CDR1 and CDR2 are SGHVS and FQNEAQ. Here the CDR3 reads CASSQNGGSNTEAFF. The DNA for the CDR3 is TGTGCCAGCAGTCAAAATGGGGGCTCGAACACTGAAGCTTTCTTT.

The chain couples TRBV5-6 to TRBJ2-2; 7 bases are a match to TRBD1. This CDR3 spans 16 amino acids. CDR1 and CDR2 (germline): SGHDT, YYEEEE. Trimming at V came to 5 bases and at J to 5 bases, leaving 12 bases not matched to a gene. The CDR3 protein is CASRVNSGTVTGELFF. The CDR3 DNA reads as TGTGCCAGCAGAGTGAACTCCGGGACAGTGACCGGGGAGCTGTTTTTT.

V and J are TRBV9 and TRBJ2-2; 7 bases line up with TRBD1. The germline CDR1 and CDR2 sequences are SGDLS and YYNGEE. This CDR3 is built from 14 residues. The V segment lost 4 bases and the J segment 1 base; nucleotides outside the gene matches: 1. The CDR3 here is CASSRTGNTGELFF. CDR3 in DNA: TGTGCCAGCAGCCGGACAGGGAACACCGGGGAGCTGTTTTTT.

This chain connects TRBV7-2 to TRBJ2-7, with D possibly TRBD2 on 5 matching bases. V was clipped by 7 bases and J by 4 bases, with 8 bases between them. The CDR3 runs 11 residues. In germline, CDR1 is SGHTA, CDR2 FQGNSA. DNA for the CDR3: TGTGCCAGCACCCCGGGGTACGAGCAGTACTTC. Its protein is CASTPGYEQYF.

The V and J genes are TRBV11-2 and TRBJ1-2; D is unclear. CDR3 length: 15 amino acids. V was pared by 1 base and J by 8 bases, with 17 bases between. Germline CDR1 is SGHAT and CDR2 is FQNNGV. Here the CDR3 reads CASSLVWRVTRGYTF. For the CDR3, the DNA is TGTGCCAGCAGCTTAGTCTGGCGTGTGACACGGGGCTACACCTTC.

This rearrangement joins TRBV28 to TRBJ2-3; TRBD2 agrees at 9 bases. The V gene end was trimmed by 6 bases and the J gene end by 8 bases; junction bases not matched to a gene: 12. Per germline, CDR1 MDHEN and CDR2 SYDVKM. The CDR3 has 15 amino acids. The CDR3 spells CASRATSGFGGTQYF. CDR3 DNA sequence: TGTGCCAGCAGGGCGACTAGCGGATTTGGGGGTACGCAGTATTTT.

J is TRBJ2-1 and V is TRBV4-3; 12 bases agree with TRBD2. There are 14 residues in the CDR3. Germline V lookup: CDR1 LGHNA, CDR2 YSLEER. J was trimmed by 8 bases and V by 4 bases; bases with no gene match: 3. CDR3 coding DNA: TGCGCCAGCAGCCGACTAGCGGGAGAAGATGAGCAGTTCTTC. Amino acid sequence: CASSRLAGEDEQFF.

This clone showed up just once. The chain links TRBV6-5 to TRBJ2-7; weak D call: TRBD2 (5 bases). Germline V gene data show CDR1 as MNHEY and CDR2 as SVGAGI. This CDR3 contains 12 residues. Deletions cut 8 bases from V and 4 bases from J, with 12 bases between. The CDR3 sequence: CASLAGNYEQYF. Here the CDR3 DNA reads TGTGCCAGCTTGGCCGGGAATTACGAGCAGTACTTC.

The rearrangement links TRBV5-1 to TRBJ1-4; D uncertain. This CDR3 is 13 amino acids long. Looked up from germline, CDR1 is SGHRS and CDR2 is YFSETQ. V lost 0 bases and J 7 bases, leaving 7 bases between the germline ends. CDR3 sequence: CASSLDATEKLFF. In DNA, the CDR3 is TGCGCCAGCAGCTTGGACGCAACTGAAAAACTGTTTTTT.

The rearrangement joins TRBV29-1 to TRBJ2-7; no firm D call. Trimming left V 4 bases short and J 7 bases short, with 8 bases between. CDR1 and CDR2 (germline): SQVTM, ANQGSEA. The CDR3 has 10 residues. Here the CDR3 DNA reads TGCAGCGTTGTCTTGGTAGAGCAGTACTTC. Its translation is CSVVLVEQYF.

This clone showed up just once. The rearrangement uses TRBV10-3 and TRBJ1-2; D remains unclear. The CDR3 contains 14 residues. In germline, CDR1 is ENHRY, CDR2 SYGVKD. Trimming pared 3 bases from V and 0 bases from J, leaving 8 bases between. CDR3 amino acids: CAISEVGSNYGYTF. The CDR3 region has the DNA TGTGCCATCAGTGAAGTAGGTTCTAACTATGGCTACACCTTC.

The chain carries TRBV5-4 and TRBJ2-7; maybe TRBD1 (6 bases). The CDR3 totals 14 residues. The ends were cut back, 0 bases at V and 2 bases at J, with 9 bases in the middle. The germline V gene encodes CDR1 SGHNT and CDR2 YYREEE (reference sequence). The CDR3 loop is CASSLVGQTYEQYF. Here the CDR3 DNA reads TGTGCCAGCAGCTTGGTCGGACAGACCTACGAGCAGTACTTC.

V usage is TRBV5-5 and J usage is TRBJ2-7, with 7 nucleotides matching TRBD1. The CDR3 covers 15 residues. V shed 3 bases, J shed 4 bases, and the junction held 10 bases outside the gene matches. Per the germline V gene, CDR1 is SGHKS and CDR2 is YYEKEE (reference sequence). The CDR3 reads CASSSFRQGGYEQYF. CDR3 nucleotide sequence: TGTGCCAGCAGCTCCTTCAGACAGGGTGGGTACGAGCAGTACTTC.

V usage is TRBV19 and J usage is TRBJ2-3; 11 positions agree with TRBD2. After removal of 5 bases from V and 3 bases from J, the junction contained 1 base not matched to a gene. Per the germline V gene, CDR1 is LNHDA and CDR2 is SQIVND (reference sequence). The CDR3 length is 14 residues. The chain's CDR3 is CASSSSGGTDTQYF. The CDR3 region has the DNA TGTGCCAGTAGTTCTAGCGGGGGGACAGATACGCAGTATTTT.

This sequence joins TRBV21-1 and TRBJ2-7; the table gives TRBD2 as D, unverified against the DNA. TRBV21-1 is designated a pseudogene. The CDR3 is 21 amino acids. CDR3 region: CASSKAPKSGTSGPKVYEQYF. The CDR3, as DNA: TGTGCCAGCAGCAAAGCCCCCAAGTCCGGGACTAGCGGGCCAAAAGTCTACGAGCAGTACTTC.

The rearrangement links TRBV7-2 to TRBJ1-1; D unresolved. V lost 1 base, J lost 7 bases, and 13 bases lay in between. This CDR3 region has 14 residues. Germline V CDR1 and CDR2: SGHTA, FQGNSA. The CDR3 protein is CASSLEQSGLEAFF. Written as DNA, the CDR3 is TGTGCCAGCAGCTTAGAACAGTCGGGCCTTGAAGCTTTCTTT.

The V and J genes are TRBV11-3 and TRBJ1-1, with a weak D call TRBD1 (6 bases). V lost 5 bases to trimming and J lost 6 bases, with 10 bases between them. This CDR3 has 12 amino acids. Per germline, CDR1 SGHNT and CDR2 YENEEA. The CDR3 sequence: CASSNRDPEAFF. CDR3 nucleotides: TGTGCCAGCAGCAACAGGGACCCTGAAGCTTTCTTT.

This chain links TRBV11-3 with TRBJ2-3; TRBD2 might be the D (5 bases). CDR1 is SGHNT, CDR2 YENEEA, per germline. Trimming removed 5 bases at V and 1 base at J, with 28 bases between. The CDR3 covers 20 residues. The CDR3 nucleotides are TGTGCCAGCAGCCACACTACTATGTGGGAGTACGTTGCGGGCACAGATACGCAGTATTTT. Its protein product is CASSHTTMWEYVAGTDTQYF.

This chain joins TRBV27 and TRBJ2-3, with 7 bases aligning to TRBD2. This CDR3 is built from 16 residues. J lost 2 bases, V lost 4 bases, and 9 bases had no gene match. Germline CDR1 is MNHEY and CDR2 is SMNVEV (reference sequence). In DNA form, the CDR3 reads TGTGCCAGCAGTTCCAGCGGGGTCACCTTCACAGATACGCAGTATTTT. Protein product: CASSSSGVTFTDTQYF.